This TCR beta chain was sequenced during a study of PD-1 blockade in classical Hodgkin lymphoma. Study-wide points: Newly diagnosed patients reportedly trailed healthy donors in baseline TCR diversity. Whoever responded completely had baseline diversity much like that seen in newly diagnosed patients. Initiation of nivolumab under 1 year after ASCT led to exclusion of patients.

A remark on this clone: As yet, its antigen is unknown.

Patients all relapsed after autologous stem cell transplantation, and there was variation in brentuximab vedotin exposure. The study recorded best responses of complete response, partial response or progressive disease. Produced via immunoSEQ multiplex PCR; TCRdb's table is partial and in-frame only. The sample has about 40,000 clones, 87% seen once. The V gene end was trimmed by 5 bases and the J gene end by 5 bases; junction bases not matched to a gene: 7. Germline lookup yields CDR1 SEHNR and CDR2 FQNEAQ (reference sequence). CDR3 length: 14 residues. Specimen: peripheral blood mononuclear cells (PBMCs), collected at baseline. V is TRBV7-9 and J is TRBJ2-7; 9 nucleotides align to TRBD1. This TCR derives from a human donor with classical Hodgkin lymphoma. The CDR3 loop is CASSRDRVLDEQYF. As DNA, the CDR3 is TGTGCCAGCAGCCGGGACAGGGTACTAGACGAGCAGTACTTC.